Shown below are 5 T cell receptor beta chains from a single sample sequenced in a study of CD8 T cells in Susac syndrome. Random hexamers were used to reverse transcribe the RNA input (about 0.45 to 1 ug). TCRdb itself ran the immunoSEQ multiplex PCR reads through MiXCR, one entry per CDR3 protein. The sample contains more than 85,000 distinct CDR3 sequences, about 93% of which appear only once. The source material was CD4+ T cells from PBMCs. The receptors were sampled from a human donor with Susac syndrome.

The J gene is TRBJ1-6, the V gene TRBV27; 7 positions agree with TRBD1. Germline V gene sequence: CDR1 MNHEY, CDR2 SMNVEV (reference sequence). The CDR3 totals 15 residues. J lost 6 bases, V lost 3 bases, and 5 bases had no gene match. The CDR3 DNA reads TGTGCCAGCAGTTTCACAGGGGTTACTAATTCACCCCTCCACTTT. Encoded protein: CASSFTGVTNSPLHF.

On this clonotype: One end of the junction fails to match germline, which may point to a read error. The V gene is TRBV27, the J gene TRBJ2-3, with a possible D match to TRBD2 (6 bases). The CDR3 runs to 14 residues. In germline, CDR1 is MNHEY, CDR2 SMNVEV (reference sequence). CDR3 loop: CTSSPWTNTDTQYF. The CDR3 DNA reads TGTACCAGCAGTCCCTGGACTAACACAGATACGCAGTATTTT.

The rearrangement links TRBV11-1 to TRBJ1-1; 7 nucleotides align to TRBD1. The V gene's germline CDR1 is SGHAT and CDR2 FQDESV (reference sequence). V trimming: 5 bases; J trimming: 1 base; junction bases outside the gene matches: 7. The CDR3 extends over 15 amino acids. CDR3 region: CASSRFQGGNTEAFF. CDR3 in DNA: TGTGCCAGCAGCCGGTTCCAGGGGGGGAACACTGAAGCTTTCTTT.

This rearrangement joins TRBV7-9 to TRBJ2-7; D unresolved. Germline V gene data show CDR1 as SEHNR and CDR2 as FQNEAQ (reference sequence). V was trimmed by 1 base and J by 5 bases, leaving 6 bases between them. This CDR3 is 12 amino acids long. CDR3 coding DNA: TGTGCCAGCAGCTTAGGCGTCAACGAGCAGTACTTC. Protein: CASSLGVNEQYF.

The chain carries TRBV29-1 and TRBJ1-5; D call uncertain. V was cut by 4 bases and J by 4 bases, with 11 bases left in between. The CDR3 runs 13 residues. CDR1 and CDR2 (germline): SQVTM, ANQGSEA. The CDR3 loop is CSVVSGPNQPQHF. CDR3 nucleotides: TGCAGCGTTGTCTCCGGGCCTAATCAGCCCCAGCATTTT.